Reported below is one TCR beta chain. Its antigen is unknown. The entry originates in a study of T cells after yellow fever vaccination. Study at large: Low-cell-number fractions underwent preparation using SMART-Seq v4 Ultra Low Input.

Study-wide findings and caveats: Post-booster repertoires again held most primary-vaccination clones (about 96% CD4, around 90% CD8).

The CDR3 has 14 amino acids. V lost 5 bases and J 3 bases, leaving 10 bases between the germline ends. Germline-derived CDR1 and CDR2 are SEHNR and FQNEAQ (reference sequence). It was through 5'RACE template switching that TCR cDNA was made, with a universal primer site and UMIs added. MiXCR was run by TCRdb on the 5' RACE reads, yielding one entry per CDR3 protein. The sample shows tens of thousands of distinct CDR3 sequences, roughly 7% of them seen only once. The chain recombines TRBV7-9 with TRBJ2-2; D might be TRBD1 (6 bases). The material sequenced was CD8+ T cells sorted from PBMCs, taken around 15 days after the first yellow fever vaccination. The origin of this receptor is a young man who received the YFV17D yellow fever vaccine. Here the CDR3 DNA reads TGTGCCAGCAGCCCAGGGGCGTACACCGGGGAGCTGTTTTTT. This sequence encodes CASSPGAYTGELFF. Full variable domain (outside the CDR3, taken from reference TRBV7-9 and TRBJ2-2): DTGVSQNPRHKITKRGQNVTFRCDPISEHNRLYWYRQTLGQGPEFLTYFQNEAQLEKSRLLSDRFSAERPKGSFSTLEIQRTEQGDSAMYLCASSPGAYTGELFFGEGSRLTVL.